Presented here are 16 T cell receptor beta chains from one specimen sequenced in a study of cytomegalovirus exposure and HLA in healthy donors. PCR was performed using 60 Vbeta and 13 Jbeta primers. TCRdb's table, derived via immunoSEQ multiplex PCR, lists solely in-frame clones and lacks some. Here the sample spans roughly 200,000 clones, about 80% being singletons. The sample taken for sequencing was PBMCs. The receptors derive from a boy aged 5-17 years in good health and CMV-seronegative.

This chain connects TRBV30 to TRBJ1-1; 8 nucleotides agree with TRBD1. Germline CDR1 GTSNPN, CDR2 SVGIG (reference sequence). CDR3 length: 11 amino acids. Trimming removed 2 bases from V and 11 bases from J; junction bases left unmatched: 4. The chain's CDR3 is CAWSLQGVAFF. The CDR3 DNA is TGTGCCTGGAGTCTACAGGGGGTGGCTTTCTTT.

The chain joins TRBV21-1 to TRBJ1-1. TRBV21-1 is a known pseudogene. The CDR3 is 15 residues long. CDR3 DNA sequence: TGTGCCAGCAGCAAAGGCGGGGGGACCCCCAAGCAAGCTTTCTTT. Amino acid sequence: CASSKGGGTPKQAFF.

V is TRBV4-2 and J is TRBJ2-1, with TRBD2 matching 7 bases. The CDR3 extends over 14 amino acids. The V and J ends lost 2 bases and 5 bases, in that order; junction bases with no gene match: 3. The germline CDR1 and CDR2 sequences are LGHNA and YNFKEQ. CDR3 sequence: CASSQKGGDNEQFF. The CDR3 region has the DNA TGTGCCAGCAGCCAAAAGGGAGGGGACAATGAGCAGTTCTTC.

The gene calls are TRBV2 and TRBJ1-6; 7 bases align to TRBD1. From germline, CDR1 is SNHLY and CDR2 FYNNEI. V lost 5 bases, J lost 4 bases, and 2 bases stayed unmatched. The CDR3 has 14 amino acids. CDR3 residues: CASSRQGYNSPLHF. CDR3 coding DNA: TGTGCCAGCAGTAGACAGGGTTATAATTCACCCCTCCACTTT.

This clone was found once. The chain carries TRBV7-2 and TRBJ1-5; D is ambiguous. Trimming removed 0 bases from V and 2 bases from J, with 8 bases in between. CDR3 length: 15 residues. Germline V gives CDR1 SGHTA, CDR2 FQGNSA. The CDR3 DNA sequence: TGTGCCAGCAGCTTAGCCGGGATTCGCAATCAGCCCCAGCATTTT. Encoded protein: CASSLAGIRNQPQHF.

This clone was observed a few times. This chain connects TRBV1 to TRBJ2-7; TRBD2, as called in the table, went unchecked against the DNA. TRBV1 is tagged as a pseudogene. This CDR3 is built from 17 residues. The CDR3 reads CTSSQGGGRAGWGEQYF. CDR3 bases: TGCACCAGCAGCCAAGGGGGCGGGAGGGCCGGTTGGGGCGAGCAGTACTTC.

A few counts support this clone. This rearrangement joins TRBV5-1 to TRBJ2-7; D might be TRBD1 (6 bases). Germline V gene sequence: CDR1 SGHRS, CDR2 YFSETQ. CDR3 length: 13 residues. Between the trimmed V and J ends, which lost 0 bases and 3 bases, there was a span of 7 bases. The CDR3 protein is CASSLGDNYEQYF. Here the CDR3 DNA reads TGCGCCAGCAGCTTGGGGGACAACTACGAGCAGTACTTC.

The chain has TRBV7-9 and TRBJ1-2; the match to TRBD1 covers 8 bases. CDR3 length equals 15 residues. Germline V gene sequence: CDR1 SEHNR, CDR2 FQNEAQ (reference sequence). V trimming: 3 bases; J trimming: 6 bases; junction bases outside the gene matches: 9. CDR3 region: CASSFPYQGANGYTF. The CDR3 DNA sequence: TGTGCCAGCAGCTTCCCGTACCAGGGGGCCAATGGCTACACCTTC.

This chain's CDR3 is CASSTDRGQGTQYF. In DNA form, the CDR3 reads TGTGCCAGCAGCACGGACAGGGGGCAGGGTACGCAGTATTTT. The rearrangement uses TRBV6-5 and TRBJ2-3; 11 bases fit TRBD1. Germline loops: CDR1 MNHEY, CDR2 SVGAGI. Losses at the gene ends were 6 bases for V and 8 bases for J; bases not matched to a gene: 7. The CDR3 extends over 14 amino acids.

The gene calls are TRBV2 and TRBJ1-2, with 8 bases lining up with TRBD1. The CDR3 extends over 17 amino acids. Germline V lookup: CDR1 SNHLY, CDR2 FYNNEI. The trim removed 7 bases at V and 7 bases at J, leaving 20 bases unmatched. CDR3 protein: CASTPPGQGISSSGYTF. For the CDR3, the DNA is TGTGCCAGCACCCCCCCCGGACAGGGTATATCCTCCTCTGGCTACACCTTC.

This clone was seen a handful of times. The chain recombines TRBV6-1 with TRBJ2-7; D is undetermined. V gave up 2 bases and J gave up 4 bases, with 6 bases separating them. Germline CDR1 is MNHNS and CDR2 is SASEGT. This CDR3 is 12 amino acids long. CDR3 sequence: CASSETGYEQYF. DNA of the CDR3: TGTGCCAGCAGTGAAACGGGTTACGAGCAGTACTTC.

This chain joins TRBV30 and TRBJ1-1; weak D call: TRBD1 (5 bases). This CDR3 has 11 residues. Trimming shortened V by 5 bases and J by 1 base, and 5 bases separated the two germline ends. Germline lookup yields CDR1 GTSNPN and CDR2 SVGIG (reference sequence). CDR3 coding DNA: TGTGCCTGGGACAGGAACACTGAAGCTTTCTTT. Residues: CAWDRNTEAFF.

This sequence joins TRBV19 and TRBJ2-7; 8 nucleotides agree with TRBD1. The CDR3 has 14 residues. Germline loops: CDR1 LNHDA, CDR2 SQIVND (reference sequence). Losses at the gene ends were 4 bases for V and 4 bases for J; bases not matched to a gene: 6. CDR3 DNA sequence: TGTGCCAGTAGTACTCAGGGGGCGGCGTACGAGCAGTACTTC. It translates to CASSTQGAAYEQYF.

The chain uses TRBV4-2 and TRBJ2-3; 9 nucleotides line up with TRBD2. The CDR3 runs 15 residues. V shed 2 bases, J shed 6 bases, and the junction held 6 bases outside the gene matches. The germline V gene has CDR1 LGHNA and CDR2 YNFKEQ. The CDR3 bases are TGTGCCAGCAGCCAACTGAGCGGGAGGTTGGATACGCAGTATTTT. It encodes CASSQLSGRLDTQYF.

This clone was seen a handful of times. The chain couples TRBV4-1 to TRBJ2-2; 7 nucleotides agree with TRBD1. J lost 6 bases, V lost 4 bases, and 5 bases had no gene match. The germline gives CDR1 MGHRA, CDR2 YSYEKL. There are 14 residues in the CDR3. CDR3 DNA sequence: TGCGCCAGCAGCCTTCGACAGGGTTCCGGGGAGCTGTTTTTT. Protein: CASSLRQGSGELFF.

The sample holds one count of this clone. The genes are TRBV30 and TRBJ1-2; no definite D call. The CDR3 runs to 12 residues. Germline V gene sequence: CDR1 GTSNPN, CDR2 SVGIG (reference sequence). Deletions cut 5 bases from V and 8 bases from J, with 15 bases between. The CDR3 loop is CAWSGLKLGYTF. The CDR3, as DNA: TGTGCCTGGTCAGGCCTTAAACTCGGCTACACCTTC.